A selection of T cell receptor beta chains follows, all from one sample in a study of memory CD4+ T cells and cytomegalovirus serostatus. Sequencing was performed with immunoSEQ multiplex PCR; in TCRdb, only in-frame clones are kept and a portion is missing. The table shows roughly 60,000 clones, with about 81% occurring only once. Sequenced material: memory CD4+ T cells from blood. The receptor source for this set is an adult in good health and CMV-seronegative. CDR3s include the opening cysteine and the closing phenylalanine or tryptophan. D genes are given only for firm matches. A clone size is listed for some rows: how often the clone was seen (once, few, many), or a class if it is expanded.

j_call: TRBJ1-2
clone_size: .
cdr3_length: 17
d_call: TRBD1
v_call: TRBV4-1
cdr3_aa: CASSQDTGAILIGGYTF
cdr3_nt: TGCGCCAGCAGCCAAGATACAGGGGCGATCCTAATCGGTGGCTACACCTTC

j_call: TRBJ2-5
clone_size: .
cdr3_length: 12
d_call: .
v_call: TRBV2
cdr3_aa: CASGVGKETQYF
cdr3_nt: TGTGCCAGCGGGGTAGGGAAGGAGACCCAGTACTTC

j_call: TRBJ2-3
clone_size: .
cdr3_length: 15
d_call: .
v_call: TRBV18
cdr3_aa: CASSPGQGGTDTQYF
cdr3_nt: TGTGCCAGCTCACCCGGTCAGGGAGGAACAGATACGCAGTATTTT

j_call: TRBJ1-1
clone_size: few
cdr3_length: 14
d_call: .
v_call: TRBV9
cdr3_aa: CASESIGGRTEAFF
cdr3_nt: TGTGCCAGCGAAAGTATCGGGGGGAGGACTGAAGCTTTCTTT

j_call: TRBJ1-2
clone_size: .
cdr3_length: 15
d_call: .
v_call: TRBV11-2
cdr3_aa: CASSLGGNRERGYTF
cdr3_nt: TGTGCCAGCAGCTTAGGGGGGAACAGGGAGCGGGGCTACACTTTC

j_call: TRBJ1-5
clone_size: few
cdr3_length: 12
d_call: .
v_call: TRBV28
cdr3_aa: CATGNRARPQHF
cdr3_nt: TGTGCCACCGGAAATAGGGCAAGGCCCCAGCATTTT

j_call: TRBJ2-7
clone_size: .
cdr3_length: 13
d_call: .
v_call: TRBV6-5
cdr3_aa: CASRGPGSREQYF
cdr3_nt: TGTGCCAGCAGGGGGCCAGGGAGTCGCGAGCAGTACTTC

j_call: TRBJ2-1
clone_size: few
cdr3_length: 12
d_call: .
v_call: TRBV10-2
cdr3_aa: CASRPQVNEQFF
cdr3_nt: TGCGCCAGCAGGCCGCAAGTCAATGAGCAGTTCTTC

j_call: TRBJ2-3
clone_size: once
cdr3_length: 14
d_call: .
v_call: TRBV6-1
cdr3_aa: CASRRTASTDTQYF
cdr3_nt: TGTGCCAGCAGGAGGACAGCTAGCACAGATACGCAGTATTTT

j_call: TRBJ1-1
clone_size: .
cdr3_length: 13
d_call: .
v_call: TRBV18
cdr3_aa: CASRDGRYTEAFF
cdr3_nt: TGTGCCAGCAGGGACGGGCGGTACACTGAAGCTTTCTTT

j_call: TRBJ2-1
clone_size: .
cdr3_length: 15
d_call: .
v_call: TRBV7-6
cdr3_aa: CASSPRRTVGNEQFF
cdr3_nt: TGTGCCAGCAGTCCTAGGAGAACTGTGGGCAATGAGCAGTTCTTC

j_call: TRBJ2-2
clone_size: .
cdr3_length: 13
d_call: .
v_call: TRBV2
cdr3_aa: CASTGADTGELFF
cdr3_nt: TGTGCCAGCACCGGGGCGGACACCGGGGAGCTGTTTTTT

j_call: TRBJ2-2
clone_size: .
cdr3_length: 14
d_call: TRBD1
v_call: TRBV29-1
cdr3_aa: CSAVDRRNTGELFF
cdr3_nt: TGCAGCGCTGTGGACAGGCGAAACACCGGGGAGCTGTTTTTT

j_call: TRBJ1-2
clone_size: .
cdr3_length: 14
d_call: TRBD1
v_call: TRBV9
cdr3_aa: CASSPGQGTYGYTF
cdr3_nt: TGTGCCAGCAGCCCCGGACAGGGAACCTATGGCTACACCTTC

j_call: TRBJ2-5
clone_size: .
cdr3_length: 16
d_call: TRBD2
v_call: TRBV11-3
cdr3_aa: CASSSVAGGWGETQYF
cdr3_nt: TGTGCCAGCAGCTCCGTAGCGGGAGGGTGGGGAGAGACCCAGTACTTC

j_call: TRBJ2-1
clone_size: .
cdr3_length: 13
d_call: .
v_call: TRBV9
cdr3_aa: CASSVADGNEQFF
cdr3_nt: TGTGCCAGCAGCGTAGCCGACGGCAATGAGCAGTTCTTC

j_call: TRBJ2-1
clone_size: .
cdr3_length: 15
d_call: .
v_call: TRBV9
cdr3_aa: CASSVGAGSTTEQFF
cdr3_nt: TGTGCCAGCAGCGTAGGGGCGGGATCTACTACTGAGCAGTTCTTC

j_call: TRBJ2-1
clone_size: few
cdr3_length: 14
d_call: TRBD2
v_call: TRBV29-1
cdr3_aa: CSVGAGTRRNEQFF
cdr3_nt: TGCAGCGTTGGCGCCGGGACTAGAAGAAATGAGCAGTTCTTC

j_call: TRBJ2-1
clone_size: .
cdr3_length: 15
d_call: .
v_call: TRBV6-4
cdr3_aa: CASSDPGSSHNEQFF
cdr3_nt: TGTGCCAGCAGTGACCCCGGGAGCAGCCACAATGAGCAGTTCTTC

j_call: TRBJ2-1
clone_size: .
cdr3_length: 15
d_call: .
v_call: TRBV15
cdr3_aa: CATSLSGVTPNEQFF
cdr3_nt: TGTGCCACCAGCCTGTCGGGAGTGACACCCAATGAGCAGTTCTTC

j_call: TRBJ1-2
clone_size: .
cdr3_length: 13
d_call: .
v_call: TRBV5-1
cdr3_aa: CASSRDSSYGYTF
cdr3_nt: TGCGCCAGCAGCCGTGACAGCTCCTATGGCTACACCTTC

j_call: TRBJ1-5
clone_size: .
cdr3_length: 13
d_call: .
v_call: TRBV7-9
cdr3_aa: CASSAQEGQPQHF
cdr3_nt: TGTGCCAGCAGCGCACAGGAGGGTCAGCCCCAGCATTTT

j_call: TRBJ2-2
clone_size: .
cdr3_length: 16
d_call: .
v_call: TRBV4-2
cdr3_aa: CASSPRHILNTGELFF
cdr3_nt: TGTGCCAGCAGCCCCCGGCACATATTGAACACCGGGGAGCTGTTTTTT

j_call: TRBJ2-7
clone_size: few
cdr3_length: 13
d_call: .
v_call: TRBV5-1
cdr3_aa: CASRSGPRYEQYF
cdr3_nt: TGCGCCAGCAGATCCGGCCCGAGATACGAGCAGTACTTC

j_call: TRBJ1-6
clone_size: .
cdr3_length: 14
d_call: .
v_call: TRBV7-9
cdr3_aa: CASSFDGGNSPLHF
cdr3_nt: TGTGCCAGCAGCTTCGACGGTGGGAATTCACCCCTCCACTTT